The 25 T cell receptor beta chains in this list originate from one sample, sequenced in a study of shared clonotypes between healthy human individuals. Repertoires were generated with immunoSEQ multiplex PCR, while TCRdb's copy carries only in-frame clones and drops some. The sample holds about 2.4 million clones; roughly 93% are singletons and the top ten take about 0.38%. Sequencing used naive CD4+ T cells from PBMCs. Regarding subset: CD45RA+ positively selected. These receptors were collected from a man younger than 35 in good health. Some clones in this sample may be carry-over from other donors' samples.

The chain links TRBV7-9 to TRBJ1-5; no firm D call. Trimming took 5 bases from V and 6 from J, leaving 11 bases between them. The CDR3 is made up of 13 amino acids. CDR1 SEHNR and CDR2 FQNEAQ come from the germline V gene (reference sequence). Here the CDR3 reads CASSDTGAQPQHF. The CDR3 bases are TGTGCCAGCAGCGATACTGGAGCTCAGCCCCAGCATTTT.

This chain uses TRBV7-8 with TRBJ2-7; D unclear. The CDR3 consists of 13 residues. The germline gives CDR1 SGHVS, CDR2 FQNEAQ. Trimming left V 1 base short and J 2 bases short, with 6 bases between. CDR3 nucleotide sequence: TGTGCCAGCAGCTTAGAGGCACCCTACGAGCAGTACTTC. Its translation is CASSLEAPYEQYF.

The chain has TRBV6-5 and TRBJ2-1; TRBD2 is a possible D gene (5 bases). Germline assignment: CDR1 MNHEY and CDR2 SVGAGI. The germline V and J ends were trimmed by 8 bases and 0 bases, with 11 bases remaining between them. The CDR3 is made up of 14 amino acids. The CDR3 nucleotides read TGTGCCAGCTCGGTACGGGGCTCCTACAATGAGCAGTTCTTC. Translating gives CASSVRGSYNEQFF.

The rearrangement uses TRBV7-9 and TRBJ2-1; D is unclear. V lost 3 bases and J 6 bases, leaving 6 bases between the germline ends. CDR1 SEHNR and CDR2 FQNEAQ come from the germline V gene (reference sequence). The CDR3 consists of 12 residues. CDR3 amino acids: CASSFMRNEQFF. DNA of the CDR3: TGTGCCAGCAGCTTTATGCGCAATGAGCAGTTCTTC.

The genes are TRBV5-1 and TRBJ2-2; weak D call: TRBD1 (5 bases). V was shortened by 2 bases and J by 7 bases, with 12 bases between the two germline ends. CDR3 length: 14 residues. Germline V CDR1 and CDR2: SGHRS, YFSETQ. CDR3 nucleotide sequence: TGCGCCAGCAGCTTAGATCAGGGTGGCGGGGAGCTGTTTTTT. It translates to CASSLDQGGGELFF.

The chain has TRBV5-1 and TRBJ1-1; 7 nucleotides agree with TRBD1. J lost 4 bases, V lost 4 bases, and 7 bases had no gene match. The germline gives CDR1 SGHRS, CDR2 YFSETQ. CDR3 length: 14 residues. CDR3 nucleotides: TGCGCCAGCAGCGCCCAGGGGGTTAGCACTGAAGCTTTCTTT. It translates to CASSAQGVSTEAFF.

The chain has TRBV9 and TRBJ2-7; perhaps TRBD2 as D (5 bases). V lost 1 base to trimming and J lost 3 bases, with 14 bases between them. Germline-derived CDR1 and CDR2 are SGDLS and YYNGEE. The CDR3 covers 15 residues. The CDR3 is CASSVSTGMYYEQYF. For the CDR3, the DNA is TGTGCCAGCAGCGTATCAACGGGAATGTACTACGAGCAGTACTTC. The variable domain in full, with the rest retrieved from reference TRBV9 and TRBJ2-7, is DSGVTQTPKHLITATGQRVTLRCSPRSGDLSVYWYQQSLDQGLQFLIQYYNGEERAKGNILERFSAQQFPDLHSELNLSSLELGDSALYFCASSVSTGMYYEQYFGPGTRLTVT.

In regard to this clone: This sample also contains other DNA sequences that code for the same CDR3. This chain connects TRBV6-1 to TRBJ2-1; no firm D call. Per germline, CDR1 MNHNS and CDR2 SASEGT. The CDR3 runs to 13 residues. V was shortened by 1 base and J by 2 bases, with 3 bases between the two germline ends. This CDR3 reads CASSEGAYNEQFF. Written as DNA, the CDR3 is TGTGCCAGCAGTGAAGGGGCCTACAATGAGCAGTTCTTC.

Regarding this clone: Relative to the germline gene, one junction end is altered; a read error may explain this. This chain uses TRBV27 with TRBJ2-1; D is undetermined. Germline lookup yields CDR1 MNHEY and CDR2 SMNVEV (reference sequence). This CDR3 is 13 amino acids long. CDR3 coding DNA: TGTGCCAGCAGTTTAAACCGCAACAATGCGCAGTTCTTC. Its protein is CASSLNRNNAQFF.

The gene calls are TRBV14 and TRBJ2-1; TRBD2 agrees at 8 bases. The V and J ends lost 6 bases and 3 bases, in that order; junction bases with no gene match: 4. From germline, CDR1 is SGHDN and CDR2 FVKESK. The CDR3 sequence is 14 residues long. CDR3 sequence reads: CASRGTSGYNEQFF. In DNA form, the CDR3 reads TGTGCCAGCAGGGGAACTAGCGGCTACAATGAGCAGTTCTTC.

CDR3 protein: CASSLETGGAAQHF. In DNA form, the CDR3 reads TGTGCCAGCAGCTTAGAGACAGGGGGCGCGGCCCAGCATTTT. The chain recombines TRBV7-2 with TRBJ1-5; 10 nucleotides agree with TRBD1. CDR1 SGHTA and CDR2 FQGNSA come from the germline V gene. The J segment lost 11 bases and the V segment lost 1 base, leaving 5 bases of the junction unmatched. The CDR3 is 14 residues long.

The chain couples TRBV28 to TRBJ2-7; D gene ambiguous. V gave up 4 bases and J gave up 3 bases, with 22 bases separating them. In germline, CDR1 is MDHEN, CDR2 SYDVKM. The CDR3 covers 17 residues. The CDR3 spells CASSSYNLLFAFYEQYF. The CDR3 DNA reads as TGTGCCAGCAGTTCCTATAATTTGCTGTTTGCCTTCTACGAGCAGTACTTC.

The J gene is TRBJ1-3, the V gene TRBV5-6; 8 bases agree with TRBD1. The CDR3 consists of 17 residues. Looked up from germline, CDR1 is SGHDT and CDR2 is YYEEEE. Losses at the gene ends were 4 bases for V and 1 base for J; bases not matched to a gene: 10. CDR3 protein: CASSDVRQGFSGNTIYF. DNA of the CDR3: TGTGCCAGCAGCGACGTAAGACAGGGGTTTTCTGGAAACACCATATATTTT.

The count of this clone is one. CDR3 amino acids: CASSPLVGTARADTQYF. CDR3 DNA: TGTGCCAGCTCACCGTTAGTTGGGACAGCCCGCGCAGATACGCAGTATTTT. J is TRBJ2-3 and V is TRBV18; 7 bases line up with TRBD1. Per germline, CDR1 KGHSH and CDR2 LQKENI. The CDR3 covers 17 residues. J lost 4 bases, V lost 3 bases, and 13 bases had no gene match.

CDR3: CASSEALPTSGYEQYF. The CDR3 region has the DNA TGTGCCAGCAGTGAAGCTCTACCCACTAGCGGCTACGAGCAGTACTTC. V usage is TRBV6-1 and J usage is TRBJ2-7, with 8 bases fitting TRBD2. The CDR3 length is 16 residues. CDR1 and CDR2 (germline): MNHNS, SASEGT. With 0 bases clipped from V and 3 bases from J, the junction kept 7 bases outside the gene matches.

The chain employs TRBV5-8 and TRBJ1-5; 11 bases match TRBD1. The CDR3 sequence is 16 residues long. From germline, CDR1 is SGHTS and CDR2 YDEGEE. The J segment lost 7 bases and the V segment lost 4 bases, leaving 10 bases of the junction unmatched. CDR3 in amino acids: CASSPGDRGRGQPQHF. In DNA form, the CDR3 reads TGTGCCAGCAGCCCGGGGGACAGGGGGAGAGGGCAGCCCCAGCATTTT.

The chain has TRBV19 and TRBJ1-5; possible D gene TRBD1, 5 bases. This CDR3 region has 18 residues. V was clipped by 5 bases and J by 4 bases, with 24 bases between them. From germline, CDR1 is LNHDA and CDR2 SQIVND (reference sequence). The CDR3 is CASSQDRGEGRRNQPQHF. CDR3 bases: TGTGCCAGTAGTCAGGATAGGGGTGAGGGGAGAAGGAATCAGCCCCAGCATTTT.

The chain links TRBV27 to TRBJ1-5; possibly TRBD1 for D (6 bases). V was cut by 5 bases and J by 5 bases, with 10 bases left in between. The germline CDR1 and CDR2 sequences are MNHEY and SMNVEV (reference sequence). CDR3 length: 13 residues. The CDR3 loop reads CASSRTAYQPQHF. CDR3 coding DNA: TGTGCCAGCAGTAGGACAGCATATCAGCCCCAGCATTTT.

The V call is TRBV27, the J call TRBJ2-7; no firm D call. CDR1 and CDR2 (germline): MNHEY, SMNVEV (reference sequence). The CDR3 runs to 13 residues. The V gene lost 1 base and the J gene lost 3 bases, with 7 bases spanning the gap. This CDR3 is CASSLLVGYEQYF. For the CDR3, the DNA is TGTGCCAGCAGTTTATTGGTAGGCTACGAGCAGTACTTC.

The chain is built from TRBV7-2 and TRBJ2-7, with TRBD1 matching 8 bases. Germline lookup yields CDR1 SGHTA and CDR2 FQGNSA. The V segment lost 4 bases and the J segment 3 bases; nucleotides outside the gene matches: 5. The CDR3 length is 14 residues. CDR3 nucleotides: TGTGCCAGCAGCTCAATTACAGGGGGCTACGAGCAGTACTTC. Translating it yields CASSSITGGYEQYF.

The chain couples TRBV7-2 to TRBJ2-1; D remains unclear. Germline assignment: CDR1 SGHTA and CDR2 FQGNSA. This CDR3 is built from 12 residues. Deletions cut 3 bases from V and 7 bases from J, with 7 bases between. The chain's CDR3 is CASSLLENEQFF. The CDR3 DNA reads TGTGCCAGCAGCTTGTTAGAAAATGAGCAGTTCTTC. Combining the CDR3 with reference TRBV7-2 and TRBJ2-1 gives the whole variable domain GAGVSQSPSNKVTEKGKDVELRCDPISGHTALYWYRQSLGQGLEFLIYFQGNSAPDKSGLPSDRFSAERTGGSVSTLTIQRTQQEDSAVYLCASSLLENEQFFGPGTRLTVL.

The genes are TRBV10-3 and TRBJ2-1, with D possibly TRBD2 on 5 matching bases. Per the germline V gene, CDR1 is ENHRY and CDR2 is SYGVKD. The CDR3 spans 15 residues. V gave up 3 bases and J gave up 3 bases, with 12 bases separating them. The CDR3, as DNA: TGTGCCATCAGTGACACCACTAGGAACTACAATGAGCAGTTCTTC. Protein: CAISDTTRNYNEQFF.

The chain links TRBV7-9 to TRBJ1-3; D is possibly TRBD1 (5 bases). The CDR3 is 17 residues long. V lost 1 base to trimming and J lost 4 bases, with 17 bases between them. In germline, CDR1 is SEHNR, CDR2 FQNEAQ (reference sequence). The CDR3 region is CASSLVYGTPGGNTIYF. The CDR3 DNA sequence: TGTGCCAGCAGCTTAGTTTACGGGACTCCCGGGGGAAACACCATATATTTT.

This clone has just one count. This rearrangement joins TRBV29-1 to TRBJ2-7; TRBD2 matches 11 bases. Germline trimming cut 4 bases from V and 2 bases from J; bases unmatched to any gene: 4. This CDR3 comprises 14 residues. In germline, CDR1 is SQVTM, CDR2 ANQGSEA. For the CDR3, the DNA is TGCAGCGTTGGCACTAGCGGGAGTACCTACGAGCAGTACTTC. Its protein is CSVGTSGSTYEQYF.

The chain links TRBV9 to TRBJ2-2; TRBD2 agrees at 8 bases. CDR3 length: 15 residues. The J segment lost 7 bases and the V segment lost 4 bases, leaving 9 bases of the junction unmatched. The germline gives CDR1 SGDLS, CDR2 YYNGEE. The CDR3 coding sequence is TGTGCCAGCAGCAAAGCGGGAGCGGCGGGCGGGGAGCTGTTTTTT. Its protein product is CASSKAGAAGGELFF.